This TCR beta chain was observed in a study of cytomegalovirus exposure and HLA in healthy donors. As to this clone: The antigen remains unidentified.

The V gene's germline CDR1 is SGDLS and CDR2 YYNGEE. V lost 3 bases to trimming and J lost 6 bases; unmatched junction nucleotides: 5. The CDR3 is 15 amino acids. Use of 60 Vbeta and 13 Jbeta primers characterized the PCR. TCRdb's copy holds only in-frame clones and misses some; the assay was immunoSEQ multiplex PCR. The sample lists about 190,000 clones; over 65% were seen once. Notes on the study in general: There were 164 TCR beta chains listed as cytomegalovirus-associated. As a later analysis revealed, the rate of TCR association differed by HLA locus, with DRB1 most and HLA-C fewest. Three chains tied to CMV proved CMV antigen-specific in vitro.

The chain couples TRBV9 to TRBJ2-2; 10 bases align to TRBD2. The sample was PBMCs. The TCR comes from a woman in her 50s in good health and CMV-seropositive. The CDR3 sequence is CASSGTSGGAGELFF. Written as DNA, the CDR3 is TGTGCCAGCAGCGGGACTAGCGGCGGGGCCGGGGAGCTGTTTTTT.